These 7 T cell receptor beta chains originate from one sample sequenced in a study of T cells in Graves' hyperthyroidism and ophthalmopathy. There were TCR beta CDR3 regions amplified from RNA transcripts. HTBI primers were used for first-round RT-PCR of the TCR CDR3. One entry per CDR3 protein, called by TCRdb with MiXCR from the multiplex PCR reads. Of about 640,000 distinct CDR3 sequences listed, less than 25% are singletons. Sequenced input: blood. The receptors shown here come from a man aged 25-40 years with Graves' ophthalmopathy.

In this sample, this clonotype turned up many times. The gene calls are TRBV11-1 and TRBJ1-2; D might be TRBD1 (6 bases). Germline V gene sequence: CDR1 SGHAT, CDR2 FQDESV (reference sequence). The CDR3 extends over 13 amino acids. Between the trimmed V and J ends, which lost 4 bases and 9 bases, there was a span of 15 bases. CDR3 loop: CASSSDRDGCYTF. The CDR3 DNA is TGTGCCAGCAGCTCGGACAGAGATGGTTGCTACACCTTC.

This clonotype appeared a few times. The rearrangement joins TRBV4-1 to TRBJ1-2; no firm D call. The CDR3 spans 14 residues. The ends were cut back, 3 bases at V and 3 bases at J, with 11 bases in the middle. Per germline, CDR1 MGHRA and CDR2 YSYEKL. The CDR3 is CASSQGGDHYGYTF. In nucleotides, the CDR3 is TGCGCCAGCAGCCAGGGTGGTGATCACTATGGCTACACCTTC.

Only a few counts were recorded for this clonotype. This sequence joins TRBV5-1 and TRBJ2-2, with 10 bases identical to TRBD2. The ends lost 6 bases at V and 3 bases at J; junction bases unmatched: 2. This CDR3 is 14 amino acids long. Germline assignment: CDR1 SGHRS and CDR2 YFSETQ. CDR3 amino acids: CASKLAGHTGELFF. The CDR3 nucleotides are TGCGCCAGCAAACTAGCGGGACACACCGGGGAGCTGTTTTTT.

The table lists this clonotype with a few counts. V is TRBV7-2 and J is TRBJ2-7; D is undetermined. The CDR3 has 15 residues. Deletions cut 3 bases from V and 2 bases from J, with 14 bases between. Germline V gene sequence: CDR1 SGHTA, CDR2 FQGNSA. The CDR3 is CASSLGVGKPYEQYF. CDR3 sequence (DNA): TGTGCCAGCAGCTTGGGTGTCGGCAAGCCCTACGAGCAGTACTTC.

The rearrangement links TRBV9 to TRBJ1-1; D is uncertain. CDR3 length: 15 residues. From germline, CDR1 is SGDLS and CDR2 YYNGEE. Deletions cut 6 bases from V and 7 bases from J, with 22 bases between. In nucleotides, the CDR3 is TGTGCCAGCATCCCCACCTCTCTCGGACGGGATGAAGCTTTCTTT. Translation gives CASIPTSLGRDEAFF.

The chain couples TRBV20-1 to TRBJ2-1; possibly TRBD1 or TRBD2 for D (5 bases each). Germline CDR1 DFQATT, CDR2 SNEGSKA (reference sequence). This CDR3 has 13 residues. The V end lost 5 bases, the J end lost 2 bases, and 10 bases lay between the germline ends. CDR3 amino acids: CSAAGAPYNEQFF. Written as DNA, the CDR3 is TGCAGTGCTGCCGGGGCCCCCTACAATGAGCAGTTCTTC.

This chain links TRBV20-1 with TRBJ1-1, with D maybe TRBD1 (6 bases). The CDR3 sequence is 15 residues long. V lost 0 bases, J lost 5 bases, and 16 bases lay in between. Germline V gene data show CDR1 as DFQATT and CDR2 as SNEGSKA (reference sequence). The CDR3 loop is CSARDPRGATTEAFF. CDR3 in DNA: TGCAGTGCTAGAGATCCCCGGGGGGCGACGACTGAAGCTTTCTTT.